The 26 T cell receptor beta chains presented below share a single source sample, sequenced in a study of T cells after yellow fever vaccination. In TCRdb, the 5' RACE reads were re-called with MiXCR into one record per CDR3 protein. The sample includes around 320,000 distinct CDR3 sequences, 8.7% of them seen just once. Specimen: CD4+ T cells sorted from PBMCs, collected 5 days after the yellow fever booster vaccination. The receptor source for this set is a man between 18 and 29 years old who received the YFV17D yellow fever vaccine.

This clonotype was counted at least ten times. The CDR3 DNA follows: TGTGCCAGCAGTTTCGAAGACATTCTTGGCTCACCCCTCCACTTT. Protein sequence: CASSFEDILGSPLHF. The V call is TRBV12-3 or TRBV12-4, the J call TRBJ1-6; D not resolved. This CDR3 is 15 amino acids long. V lost 3 bases to trimming and J lost 10 bases, with 16 bases between them.

The rearrangement joins TRBV9 to TRBJ1-5; D remains unclear. The V end lost 3 bases, the J end lost 1 base, and 8 bases lay between the germline ends. The CDR3 loop spans 14 amino acids. Germline CDR1 is SGDLS and CDR2 is YYNGEE. As DNA, the CDR3 is TGTGCCAGCAGCGCCCCCCCAAGCAATCAGCCCCAGCATTTT. Translated, it gives CASSAPPSNQPQHF.

The V and J genes are TRBV5-1 and TRBJ2-1; D is perhaps TRBD2 (6 bases). Germline CDR1 SGHRS, CDR2 YFSETQ. CDR3 length equals 16 residues. V lost 0 bases, J lost 1 base, and 11 bases lay in between. The CDR3 is CASSLAGAGSYNEQFF. CDR3 DNA sequence: TGCGCCAGCAGCTTGGCCGGAGCGGGTTCCTACAATGAGCAGTTCTTC.

The chain employs TRBV24-1 and TRBJ1-1, with D perhaps TRBD1 (5 bases). V gave up 3 bases and J gave up 3 bases, with 13 bases separating them. CDR1 is KGHDR, CDR2 SFDVKD, per germline. This CDR3 has 15 residues. The CDR3: CATSDGSRGDTEAFF. The CDR3 DNA follows: TGTGCCACCAGTGATGGGTCCCGAGGGGACACTGAAGCTTTCTTT.

The sample holds a few counts of this clonotype. The J gene is TRBJ1-4, the V gene TRBV6-1; tentative D call: TRBD1 (5 bases). The germline V gene has CDR1 MNHNS and CDR2 SASEGT. V lost 5 bases to trimming and J lost 5 bases, with 12 bases between them. The CDR3 is 14 amino acids. The CDR3 nucleotides are TGTGCCAGCAGTCGGGACGGCAGAAATGAAAAACTGTTTTTT. Amino acids: CASSRDGRNEKLFF.

The chain employs TRBV6-6 and TRBJ1-1; tentative D call: TRBD1 (5 bases). This CDR3 has 15 amino acids. Trimming left V 7 bases short and J 1 base short, with 16 bases between. Germline CDR1 and CDR2: MNHNY and SVGAGI (reference sequence). CDR3 sequence: CASTPRGRENTEAFF. In nucleotides, the CDR3 is TGTGCCAGCACCCCCCGGGGCAGAGAGAACACTGAAGCTTTCTTT.

The table lists this clonotype with many counts. The chain links TRBV12-3 or TRBV12-4 to TRBJ2-5; D gene unclear. Trimming took 6 bases from V and 2 from J, leaving 10 bases between them. The CDR3 runs to 13 residues. The CDR3 region has the DNA TGTGCCAGCAGGCTCAACGGGCAAGAGACCCAGTACTTC. Protein sequence: CASRLNGQETQYF.

This clonotype occurred many times. The chain joins TRBV6-6 to TRBJ2-7; 9 nucleotides align to TRBD1. Unmatched junction bases numbered 9, after V lost 6 bases and J lost 6 bases. CDR1 is MNHNY and CDR2 is SVGAGI in the germline V gene (reference sequence). The CDR3 is 14 amino acids. The CDR3: CASSTGTGKGEQYV. The CDR3 DNA sequence: TGTGCCAGCAGCACCGGGACAGGGAAAGGCGAGCAGTACGTC.

This clonotype was seen a handful of times. The chain employs TRBV2 and TRBJ2-5, with D perhaps TRBD1 or TRBD2 (5 bases each). V lost 7 bases and J 4 bases, leaving 13 bases between the germline ends. The CDR3 is 13 amino acids. The germline V gene encodes CDR1 SNHLY and CDR2 FYNNEI. CDR3: CASNEGPRETQYF. The CDR3 region has the DNA TGTGCCAGCAACGAGGGGCCAAGAGAGACCCAGTACTTC.

The chain is built from TRBV7-9 and TRBJ1-2; possibly TRBD1 for D (6 bases). Trimming stripped 4 bases from V and 4 bases from J, with 13 bases between. The CDR3 is 14 residues long. The germline V gene encodes CDR1 SEHNR and CDR2 FQNEAQ (reference sequence). CDR3 loop: CASSWSGAGYGYTF. CDR3 bases: TGTGCCAGCAGCTGGTCAGGGGCTGGCTATGGCTACACCTTC. Looking up the rest from reference TRBV7-9 and TRBJ1-2 gives the full variable domain: DTGVSQNPRHKITKRGQNVTFRCDPISEHNRLYWYRQTLGQGPEFLTYFQNEAQLEKSRLLSDRFSAERPKGSFSTLEIQRTEQGDSAMYLCASSWSGAGYGYTFGSGTRLTVV.

This chain uses TRBV7-2 with TRBJ2-2, with 7 bases lining up with TRBD1. Trimming took 0 bases from V and 7 from J; bases not matched to a gene: 2. The V gene's germline CDR1 is SGHTA and CDR2 FQGNSA. This CDR3 comprises 14 residues. The CDR3 region is CASSLAQGDGELFF. Here the CDR3 DNA reads TGTGCCAGCAGCTTAGCCCAGGGGGACGGGGAGCTGTTTTTT.

The chain has TRBV29-1 and TRBJ2-6, with D possibly being TRBD2 (5 bases). CDR1 is SQVTM and CDR2 is ANQGSEA in the germline V gene. The CDR3 is 13 residues long. Trimming shortened V by 6 bases and J by 4 bases, and 10 bases separated the two germline ends. The CDR3 region has the DNA TGCAGCGTCACAGCGGCAGGGGCCAACGTCCTGACTTTC. It encodes CSVTAAGANVLTF.

This clonotype was found a few times. The rearrangement uses TRBV6-2 or TRBV6-3 and TRBJ2-5; tentatively, D is TRBD1 (5 bases). Germline-derived CDR1 and CDR2 are MNHEY and SVGEGT. Trimming pared 2 bases from V and 8 bases from J, leaving 12 bases between. The CDR3 totals 13 residues. CDR3 in DNA: TGTGCCAGCAGTTACCACAGGCCGGCTACCCAGTACTTC. Translated, it gives CASSYHRPATQYF.

This sequence joins TRBV12-3 or TRBV12-4 and TRBJ1-2, with D unresolved. The CDR3 extends over 13 amino acids. The germline V and J ends were trimmed by 3 bases and 6 bases, with 11 bases remaining between them. CDR3 nucleotide sequence: TGTGCCAGCAGTTTCGACGGAATCAATGGCTACACCTTC. It specifies CASSFDGINGYTF.

In its sample, this clonotype was seen a few times. This chain uses TRBV5-1 with TRBJ2-3, with 12 bases that match TRBD2. Looked up from germline, CDR1 is SGHRS and CDR2 is YFSETQ. Trimming removed 4 bases from V and 0 bases from J; junction bases left unmatched: 6. The CDR3 has 17 amino acids. The CDR3 region has the DNA TGCGCCAGCAGCAAGACTAGCGGGGGATCTAGCACAGATACGCAGTATTTT. As protein: CASSKTSGGSSTDTQYF.

This clonotype came up many times. The chain has TRBV10-3 and TRBJ1-2; D is unresolved. From germline, CDR1 is ENHRY and CDR2 SYGVKD. Trimming took off 8 bases at V and 8 bases at J, with 6 bases between the two ends. The CDR3 contains 9 residues. Written as DNA, the CDR3 is TGTGCCATCCGAAGGGGCTACACCTTC. Translating it yields CAIRRGYTF.

The genes are TRBV12-3 or TRBV12-4 and TRBJ1-3; no definite D call. V lost 7 bases and J 4 bases, leaving 8 bases between the germline ends. There are 12 residues in the CDR3. The CDR3 DNA is TGTGCCAGCACCTTGGGAGGAAACACCATATATTTT. Encoded protein: CASTLGGNTIYF.

This clonotype was seen ten or more times. This sequence joins TRBV7-3 and TRBJ2-3, with unresolved D. Germline-derived CDR1 and CDR2 are SGHTA and FQGTGA. The CDR3 consists of 14 residues. V lost 1 base and J lost 5, with 10 bases in between. The chain's CDR3 is CASSLRSVGDTQYF. CDR3 bases: TGTGCCAGCAGCTTAAGATCCGTTGGAGATACGCAGTATTTT.

This clonotype was observed a few times. The chain combines TRBV20-1 with TRBJ2-4, with D uncertain. CDR1 and CDR2 from the germline V gene are DFQATT and SNEGSKA (reference sequence). CDR3 length equals 13 residues. The ends were cut back, 4 bases at V and 7 bases at J, with 14 bases in the middle. The CDR3 DNA sequence: TGCAGTGCTACGGCCCCATCTGGGAACATTCAGTACTTC. It specifies CSATAPSGNIQYF.

J is TRBJ2-2 and V is TRBV15; 7 positions agree with TRBD1. Unmatched junction bases numbered 7, after V lost 5 bases and J lost 4 bases. This CDR3 has 15 residues. Per germline, CDR1 LNHNV and CDR2 YYDKDF (reference sequence). For the CDR3, the DNA is TGTGCCACCAGCCGCGACAGGACAGGCACCGGGGAGCTGTTTTTT. It yields the protein CATSRDRTGTGELFF.

Regarding this clonotype: One end of the junction varies from germline; a read error may be responsible. The J gene is TRBJ2-5, the V gene TRBV7-9; TRBD1 agrees at 8 bases. The CDR3 consists of 15 residues. Germline values: CDR1 SEHNR, CDR2 FQNEAQ (reference sequence). As DNA, the CDR3 is TGTGCCAGCGGCTTGACGCTAAGGACAGGGGAGACCCAGTACTTC. Protein product: CASGLTLRTGETQYF.

A few counts support this clonotype. The chain recombines TRBV5-1 with TRBJ2-7; a weak D match, TRBD2 (6 bases). V shed 4 bases and J shed 5 bases, with 19 bases lying between them. The CDR3 covers 15 residues. Per germline, CDR1 SGHRS and CDR2 YFSETQ. Here the CDR3 reads CASSKGLGLFDEQYV. DNA of the CDR3: TGCGCCAGCAGCAAGGGACTGGGGCTTTTCGACGAGCAGTACGTC.

This clonotype was counted between two and nine times. The chain links TRBV5-1 to TRBJ1-2; D may be TRBD1 (5 bases). Deletions cut 7 bases from V and 2 bases from J, with 12 bases between. This CDR3 is built from 13 residues. CDR1 is SGHRS and CDR2 is YFSETQ in the germline V gene. The CDR3 loop is CASGDGVNYGYTF. In DNA, the CDR3 is TGCGCCAGCGGGGACGGGGTGAACTATGGCTACACCTTC.

The chain carries TRBV28 and TRBJ2-1; 8 positions agree with TRBD1. With V trimmed by 6 bases and J by 3 bases, 7 bases remained unmatched. The CDR3 runs to 15 residues. From germline, CDR1 is MDHEN and CDR2 SYDVKM. The CDR3 DNA reads TGTGCCAGCAGCCATCCGGACAGGGACTACAATGAGCAGTTCTTC. Translated: CASSHPDRDYNEQFF.

This clonotype was counted only a few times. The V gene is TRBV7-6, the J gene TRBJ2-1, with D unresolved. V lost 1 base and J 6 bases, leaving 7 bases between the germline ends. This CDR3 is built from 13 residues. Germline V gene sequence: CDR1 SGHVS, CDR2 FNYEAQ. In DNA, the CDR3 is TGTGCCAGCAGCTTAGTTAGCCCCAATGAGCAGTTCTTC. Amino acid sequence: CASSLVSPNEQFF.

V usage is TRBV12-3 or TRBV12-4 and J usage is TRBJ2-3; TRBD2 is a possible D gene (5 bases). The CDR3 runs to 12 residues. Trimming shortened V by 6 bases and J by 6 bases, and 10 bases separated the two germline ends. Here the CDR3 DNA reads TGTGCCAGCAGCTCGGACTCTGATACGCAGTATTTT. It codes for CASSSDSDTQYF.